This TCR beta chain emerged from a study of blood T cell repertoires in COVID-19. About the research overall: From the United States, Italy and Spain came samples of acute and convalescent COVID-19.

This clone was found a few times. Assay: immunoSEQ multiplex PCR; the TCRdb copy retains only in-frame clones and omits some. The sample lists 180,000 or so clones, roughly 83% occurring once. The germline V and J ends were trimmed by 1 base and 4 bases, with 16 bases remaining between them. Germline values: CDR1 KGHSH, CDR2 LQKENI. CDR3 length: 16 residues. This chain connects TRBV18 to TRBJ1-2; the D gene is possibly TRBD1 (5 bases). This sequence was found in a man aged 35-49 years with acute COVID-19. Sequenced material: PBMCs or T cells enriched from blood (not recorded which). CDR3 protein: CASSPQEGGGTYGYTF. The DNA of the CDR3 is TGTGCCAGCTCACCACAAGAAGGTGGGGGGACCTATGGCTACACCTTC.